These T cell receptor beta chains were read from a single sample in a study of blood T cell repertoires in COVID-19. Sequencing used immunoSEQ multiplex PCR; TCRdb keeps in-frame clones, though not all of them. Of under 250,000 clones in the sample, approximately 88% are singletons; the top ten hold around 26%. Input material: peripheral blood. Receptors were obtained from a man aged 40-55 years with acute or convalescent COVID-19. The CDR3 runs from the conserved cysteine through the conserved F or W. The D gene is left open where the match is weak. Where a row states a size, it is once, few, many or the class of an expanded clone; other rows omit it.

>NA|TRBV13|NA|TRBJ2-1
CASSFGGGYYNEQFF
TGTGCCAGCAGCTTTGGTGGGGGCTACTACAATGAGCAGTTCTTC
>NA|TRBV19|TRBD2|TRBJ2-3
CASSIRTSGTFGGTQYF
TGTGCCAGTAGTATTAGAACTAGCGGGACCTTCGGGGGAACGCAGTATTTT
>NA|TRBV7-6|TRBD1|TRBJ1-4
CASSLEGQGYEKLFF
TGTGCCAGCAGCTTAGAGGGACAGGGGTATGAAAAACTGTTTTTT
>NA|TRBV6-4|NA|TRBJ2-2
CASSDTPGLAGELFF
TGTGCCAGCAGTGACACCCCAGGTTTAGCCGGGGAGCTGTTTTTT
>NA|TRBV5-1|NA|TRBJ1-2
CASGPQDSLYGYTF
TGCGCCAGCGGTCCCCAGGACAGCCTCTATGGCTACACCTTC
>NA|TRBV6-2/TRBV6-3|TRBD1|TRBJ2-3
CASSPTLTGGGLTDTQYF
TGTGCCAGCAGCCCTACGCTGACAGGGGGCGGGTTGACAGATACGCAGTATTTT
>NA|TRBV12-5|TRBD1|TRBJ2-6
CASGSRGTGANVLTF
TGTGCTAGTGGTAGCAGGGGGACTGGGGCCAACGTCCTGACTTTC
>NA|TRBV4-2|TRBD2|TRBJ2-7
CASSQPMGLAGSYEQYF
TGTGCCAGCAGCCAACCCATGGGGCTAGCGGGATCCTACGAGCAGTACTTC
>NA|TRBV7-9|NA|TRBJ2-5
CASSLYAGSQETQYF
TGTGCCAGCAGCCTCTATGCGGGCAGCCAAGAGACCCAGTACTTC
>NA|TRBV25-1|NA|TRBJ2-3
CASSETGDTQYF
TGTGCCAGCAGTGAAACCGGAGATACGCAGTATTTT
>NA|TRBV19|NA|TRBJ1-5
CASSRGENNQPQHF
TGTGCCAGTAGTAGGGGGGAGAACAATCAGCCCCAGCATTTT
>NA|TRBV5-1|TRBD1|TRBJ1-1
CASSWGTATTEAFF
TGCGCCAGCAGCTGGGGGACAGCGACCACTGAAGCTTTCTTT
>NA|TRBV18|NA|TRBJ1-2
CASSLWTDPLDGYTF
TGTGCCAGCTCACTGTGGACAGATCCCCTTGATGGCTACACCTTC
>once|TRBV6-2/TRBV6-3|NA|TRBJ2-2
CASSYSRARTGELFF
TGTGCCAGCAGTTACTCCAGGGCACGCACCGGGGAGCTGTTTTTT
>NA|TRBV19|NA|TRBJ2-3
CASSIEDTGSDTQYF
TGTGCCAGTAGTATAGAGGATACGGGATCAGATACGCAGTATTTT
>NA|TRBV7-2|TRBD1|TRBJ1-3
CASRDRVAGNTIYF
TGTGCCAGCAGAGACAGGGTCGCTGGAAACACCATATATTTT
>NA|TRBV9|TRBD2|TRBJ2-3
CASSVGSGRFIDTQYF
TGTGCCAGCAGCGTAGGGAGCGGGAGGTTCATAGATACGCAGTATTTT
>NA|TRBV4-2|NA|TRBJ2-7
CASSQDSGNVYAQYF
TGTGCCAGCAGCCAAGATTCCGGGAACGTTTACGCGCAGTACTTC
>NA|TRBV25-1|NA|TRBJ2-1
CASSEFGGERPNEQFF
TGTGCCAGCAGTGAATTTGGCGGGGAAAGGCCCAATGAGCAGTTCTTC
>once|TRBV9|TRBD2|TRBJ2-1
CASSGGTSGSHEQFF
TGTGCCAGCAGCGGAGGGACTAGCGGGAGTCATGAGCAGTTCTTC
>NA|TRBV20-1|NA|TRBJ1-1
CSASGVSEAFF
TGCAGTGCTAGCGGGGTCTCTGAAGCTTTCTTT
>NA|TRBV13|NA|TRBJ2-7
CASSPRGTGHSYEQYF
TGTGCCAGCAGCCCCCGAGGTACAGGGCACTCCTACGAGCAGTACTTC
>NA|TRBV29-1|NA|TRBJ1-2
CSVDRYRDTNYGYTF
TGCAGCGTTGACCGCTACCGGGACACCAACTATGGCTACACCTTC
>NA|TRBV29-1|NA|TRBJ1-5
CSVAGANQPQHF
TGCAGCGTTGCAGGGGCAAATCAGCCCCAGCATTTT
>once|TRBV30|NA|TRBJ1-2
CAWTLREGYGYTF
TGTGCCTGGACCTTACGGGAGGGCTATGGCTACACCTTC
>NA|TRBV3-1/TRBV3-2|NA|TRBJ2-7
CASSQDQGGAPGEQYF
TGTGCCAGCAGCCAAGATCAAGGGGGGGCCCCTGGCGAGCAGTACTTC
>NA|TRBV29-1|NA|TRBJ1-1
CSVEGGGDSLNTEAFF
TGCAGCGTTGAAGGGGGAGGGGACTCTCTGAACACTGAAGCTTTCTTT
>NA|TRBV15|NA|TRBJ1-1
CATSRGLRGDGTEAFF
TGTGCCACCAGCAGAGGCCTACGGGGTGACGGGACTGAAGCTTTCTTT
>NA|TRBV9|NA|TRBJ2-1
CASSVGRVMGAGNEQFF
TGTGCCAGCAGCGTAGGCCGCGTGATGGGCGCGGGGAATGAGCAGTTCTTC
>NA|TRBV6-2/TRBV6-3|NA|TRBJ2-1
CASSYSRGAKEQFF
TGTGCCAGCAGTTACTCACGCGGAGCGAAAGAGCAGTTCTTC
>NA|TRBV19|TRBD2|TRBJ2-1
CASYIGGRGRANEQFF
TGTGCCAGTTACATTGGAGGGAGGGGACGTGCCAATGAGCAGTTCTTC
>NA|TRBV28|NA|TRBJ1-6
CASSLLTPSGNSPLHF
TGTGCCAGCAGCCTATTGACTCCCTCCGGAAATTCACCCCTCCACTTT
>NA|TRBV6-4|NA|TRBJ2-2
CASSRRSGGVANTGELFF
TGTGCCAGCAGCCGTCGTTCGGGGGGCGTCGCGAACACCGGGGAGCTGTTTTTT
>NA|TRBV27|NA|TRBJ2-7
CASRRSHEQYF
TGTGCCAGCAGACGGAGCCACGAGCAGTACTTC
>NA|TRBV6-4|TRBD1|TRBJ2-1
CASSGQNNEQFF
TGTGCCAGCTCGGGACAGAACAATGAGCAGTTCTTC
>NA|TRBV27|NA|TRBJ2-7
CASSFRAGGVEQYF
TGTGCCAGCAGTTTCCGCGCAGGAGGGGTCGAGCAGTACTTC
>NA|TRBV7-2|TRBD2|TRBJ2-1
CASSLFLTSGATYNEQFF
TGTGCCAGCAGCTTATTTTTAACTAGCGGAGCCACCTACAATGAGCAGTTCTTC
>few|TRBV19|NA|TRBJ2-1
CASRSSASTYNEQFF
TGTGCCAGTAGGTCTTCAGCGTCGACCTACAATGAGCAGTTCTTC
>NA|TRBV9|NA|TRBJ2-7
CASSRDSYEQYF
TGTGCCAGCAGCAGAGACTCCTACGAGCAGTACTTC
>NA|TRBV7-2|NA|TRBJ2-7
CASSLEVGGTYEQYF
TGTGCCAGCAGCTTAGAGGTGGGAGGTACCTACGAGCAGTACTTC
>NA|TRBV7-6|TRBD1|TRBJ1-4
CASSAGTGSLGEKLFF
TGTGCCAGCAGCGCCGGGACAGGGTCCCTTGGTGAAAAACTGTTTTTT
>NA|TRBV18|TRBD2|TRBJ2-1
CASSTGTSGSNREQFF
TGTGCCAGCTCGACCGGGACTAGCGGGAGTAATCGTGAGCAGTTCTTC
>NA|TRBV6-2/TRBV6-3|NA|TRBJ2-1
CASSSEQGLEFF
TGTGCCAGCAGTTCCGAACAGGGTCTTGAGTTCTTC
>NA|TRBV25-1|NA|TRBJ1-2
CASSNSVQFGYTF
TGTGCCAGCAGTAACAGTGTGCAGTTTGGCTACACCTTC
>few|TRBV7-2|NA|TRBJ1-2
CASSGQPGVDYGYTF
TGTGCCAGCAGCGGACAACCAGGGGTTGACTATGGCTACACCTTC
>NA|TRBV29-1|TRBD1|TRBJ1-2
CSVRTGGSSGYTF
TGCAGCGTCCGGACAGGGGGAAGTTCTGGCTACACCTTC
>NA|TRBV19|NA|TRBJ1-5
CASSIPGTGLQPQHF
TGTGCCAGTAGTATACCCGGCACAGGCCTGCAGCCCCAGCATTTT
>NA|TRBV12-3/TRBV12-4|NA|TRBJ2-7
CATRFAESPEQYF
TGTGCCACCCGGTTCGCCGAATCCCCCGAGCAGTACTTC
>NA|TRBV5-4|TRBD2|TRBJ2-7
CASSPGTSGSYAYEQYF
TGTGCCAGCAGCCCCGGGACTAGCGGGAGTTATGCCTACGAGCAGTACTTC
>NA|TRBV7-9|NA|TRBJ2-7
CASSLELVYEQYF
TGTGCCAGCAGCTTAGAACTAGTCTACGAGCAGTACTTC
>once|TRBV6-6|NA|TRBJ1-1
CATAGVGFTEAFF
TGTGCCACCGCAGGGGTTGGGTTCACTGAAGCTTTCTTT
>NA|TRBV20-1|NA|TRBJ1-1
CRAGSEAFF
TGCAGGGCAGGATCTGAAGCTTTCTTT
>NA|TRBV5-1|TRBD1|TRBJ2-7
CASGADRGRVYEQYF
TGCGCCAGCGGGGCGGACAGGGGGCGCGTCTACGAGCAGTACTTC
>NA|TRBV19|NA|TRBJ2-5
CASSRGGVEETQYF
TGTGCCAGTAGCCGAGGGGGTGTTGAAGAGACCCAGTACTTC
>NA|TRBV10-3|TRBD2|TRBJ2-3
CAISESSGRGTDTQYF
TGTGCCATCAGTGAGTCAAGCGGGAGGGGCACAGATACGCAGTATTTT
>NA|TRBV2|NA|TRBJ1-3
CASGRGLSGNTIYF
TGTGCCAGCGGCAGGGGTTTATCTGGAAACACCATATATTTT
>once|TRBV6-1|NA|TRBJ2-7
CASRGGVYEQYF
TGTGCCAGCAGGGGGGGAGTTTACGAGCAGTACTTC
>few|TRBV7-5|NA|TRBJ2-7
CVRSFRTSGSFYEQYF
TGTGTCAGAAGCTTCCGGACTAGCGGTAGCTTCTACGAGCAGTACTTC
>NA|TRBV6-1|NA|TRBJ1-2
CASSEVPEVYGYTF
TGTGCCAGCAGTGAAGTCCCAGAGGTCTATGGCTACACCTTC
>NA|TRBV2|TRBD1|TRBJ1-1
CASRPDRGGQGEAFF
TGTGCCAGCAGGCCTGACAGGGGAGGTCAGGGGGAAGCTTTCTTT